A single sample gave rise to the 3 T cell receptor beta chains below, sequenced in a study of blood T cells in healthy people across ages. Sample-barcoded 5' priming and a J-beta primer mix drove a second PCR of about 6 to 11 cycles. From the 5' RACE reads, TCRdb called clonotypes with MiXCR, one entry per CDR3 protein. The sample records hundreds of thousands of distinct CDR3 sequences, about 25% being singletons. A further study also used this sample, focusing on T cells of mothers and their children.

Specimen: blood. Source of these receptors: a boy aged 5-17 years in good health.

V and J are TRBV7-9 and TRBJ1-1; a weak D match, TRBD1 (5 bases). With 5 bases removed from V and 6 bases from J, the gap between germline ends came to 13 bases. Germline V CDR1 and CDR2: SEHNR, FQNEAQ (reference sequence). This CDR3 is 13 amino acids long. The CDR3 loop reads CASSARGAPEAFF. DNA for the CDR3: TGTGCCAGCAGCGCCCGAGGGGCTCCTGAAGCTTTCTTT.

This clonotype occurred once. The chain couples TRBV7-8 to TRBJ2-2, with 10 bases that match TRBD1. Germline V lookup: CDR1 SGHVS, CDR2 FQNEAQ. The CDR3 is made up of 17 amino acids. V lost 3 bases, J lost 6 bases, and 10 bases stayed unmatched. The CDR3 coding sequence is TGTGCCAGCAGCTTTGGAGGAGGGACAGGGGAGCCCGGGGAGCTGTTTTTT. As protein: CASSFGGGTGEPGELFF.

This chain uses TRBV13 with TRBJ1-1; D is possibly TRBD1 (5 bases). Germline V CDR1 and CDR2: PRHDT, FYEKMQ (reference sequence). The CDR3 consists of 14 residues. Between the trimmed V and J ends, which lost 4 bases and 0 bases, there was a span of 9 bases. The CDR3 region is CASSWDGMNTEAFF. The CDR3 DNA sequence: TGTGCCAGCAGCTGGGACGGTATGAACACTGAAGCTTTCTTT.